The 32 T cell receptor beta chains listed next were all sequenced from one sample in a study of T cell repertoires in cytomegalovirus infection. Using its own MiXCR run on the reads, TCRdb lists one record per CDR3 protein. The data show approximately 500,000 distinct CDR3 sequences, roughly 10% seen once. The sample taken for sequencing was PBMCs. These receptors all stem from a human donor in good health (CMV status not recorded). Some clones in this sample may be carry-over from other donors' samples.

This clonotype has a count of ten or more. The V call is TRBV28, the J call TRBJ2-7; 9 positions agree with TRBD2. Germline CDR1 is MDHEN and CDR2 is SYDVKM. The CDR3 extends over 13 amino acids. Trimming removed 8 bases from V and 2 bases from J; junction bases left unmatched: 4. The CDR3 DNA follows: TGTGCCAGCCGTATAGCGGGGGCCTACGAGCAGTACTTC. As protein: CASRIAGAYEQYF.

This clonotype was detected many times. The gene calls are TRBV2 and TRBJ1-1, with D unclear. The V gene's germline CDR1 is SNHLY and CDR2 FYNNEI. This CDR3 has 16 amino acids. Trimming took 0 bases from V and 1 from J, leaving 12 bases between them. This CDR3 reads CASSEARTFANTEAFF. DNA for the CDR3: TGTGCCAGCAGTGAAGCACGAACCTTTGCGAACACTGAAGCTTTCTTT.

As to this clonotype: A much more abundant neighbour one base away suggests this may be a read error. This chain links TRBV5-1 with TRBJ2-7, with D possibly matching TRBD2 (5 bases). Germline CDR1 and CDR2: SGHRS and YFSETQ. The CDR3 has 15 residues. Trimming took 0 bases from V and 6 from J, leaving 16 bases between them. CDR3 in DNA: TGCGCCAGCAGCTTGGATACGGGATACTACGTCGAGCAGTACTTC. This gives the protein CASSLDTGYYVEQYF.

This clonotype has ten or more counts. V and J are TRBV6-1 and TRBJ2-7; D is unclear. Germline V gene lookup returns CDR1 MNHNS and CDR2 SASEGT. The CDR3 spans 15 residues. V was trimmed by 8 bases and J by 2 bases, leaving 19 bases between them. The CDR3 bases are TGTGCCAGCCGACCACGACTTTGGGGTGCCTACGAGCAGTACTTC. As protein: CASRPRLWGAYEQYF.

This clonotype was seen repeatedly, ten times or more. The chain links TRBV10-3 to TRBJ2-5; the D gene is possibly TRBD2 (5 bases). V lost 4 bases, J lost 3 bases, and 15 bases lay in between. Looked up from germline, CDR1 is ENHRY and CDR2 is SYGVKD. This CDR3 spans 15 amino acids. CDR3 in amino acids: CAISGFGFGKETQYF. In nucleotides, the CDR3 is TGTGCCATCAGTGGTTTTGGGTTCGGGAAAGAGACCCAGTACTTC.

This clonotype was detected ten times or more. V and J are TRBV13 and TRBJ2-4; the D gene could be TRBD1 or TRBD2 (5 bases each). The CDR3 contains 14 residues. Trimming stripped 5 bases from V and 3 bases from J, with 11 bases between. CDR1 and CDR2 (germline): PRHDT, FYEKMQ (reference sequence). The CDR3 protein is CASSAAGSKNIQYF. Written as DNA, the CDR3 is TGTGCCAGCAGCGCCGCAGGGAGCAAAAACATTCAGTACTTC. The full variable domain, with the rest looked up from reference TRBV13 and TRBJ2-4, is AAGVIQSPRHLIKEKRETATLKCYPIPRHDTVYWYQQGPGQDPQFLISFYEKMQSDKGSIPDRFSAQQFSDYHSELNMSSLELGDSALYFCASSAAGSKNIQYFGAGTRLSVL.

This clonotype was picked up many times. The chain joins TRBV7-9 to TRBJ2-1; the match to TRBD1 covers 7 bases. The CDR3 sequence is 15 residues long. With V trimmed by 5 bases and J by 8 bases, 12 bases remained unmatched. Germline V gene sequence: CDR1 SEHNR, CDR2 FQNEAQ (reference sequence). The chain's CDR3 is CASSPRQGAGDEQFF. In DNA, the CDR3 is TGTGCCAGCAGCCCCCGACAGGGAGCCGGGGATGAGCAGTTCTTC.

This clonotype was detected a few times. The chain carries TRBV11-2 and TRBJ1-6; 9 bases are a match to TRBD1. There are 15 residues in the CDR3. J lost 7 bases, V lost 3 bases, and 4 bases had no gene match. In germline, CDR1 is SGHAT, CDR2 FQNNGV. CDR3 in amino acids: CASSFWDRVNSPLHF. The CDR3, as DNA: TGTGCCAGCAGCTTTTGGGACAGGGTAAATTCACCCCTCCACTTT.

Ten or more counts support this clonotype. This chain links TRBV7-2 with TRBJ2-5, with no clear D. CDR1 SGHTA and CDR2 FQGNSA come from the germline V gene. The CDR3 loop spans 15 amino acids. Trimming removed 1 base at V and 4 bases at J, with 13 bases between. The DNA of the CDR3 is TGTGCCAGCAGCTTAGGTGCTACTCCTATAGAGACCCAGTACTTC. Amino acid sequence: CASSLGATPIETQYF. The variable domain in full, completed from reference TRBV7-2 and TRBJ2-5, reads GAGVSQSPSNKVTEKGKDVELRCDPISGHTALYWYRQSLGQGLEFLIYFQGNSAPDKSGLPSDRFSAERTGGSVSTLTIQRTQQEDSAVYLCASSLGATPIETQYFGPGTRLLVL.

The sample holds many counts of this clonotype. For the CDR3, the DNA is TGTGCCAGCAGCCCCAGGGGGCTGCGGGCCAACGTCCTGACTTTC. It translates to CASSPRGLRANVLTF. This chain uses TRBV11-2 with TRBJ2-6; 8 bases are a match to TRBD1. The CDR3 is 15 amino acids. With 5 bases clipped from V and 5 bases from J, the junction kept 5 bases outside the gene matches. CDR1 is SGHAT and CDR2 is FQNNGV in the germline V gene.

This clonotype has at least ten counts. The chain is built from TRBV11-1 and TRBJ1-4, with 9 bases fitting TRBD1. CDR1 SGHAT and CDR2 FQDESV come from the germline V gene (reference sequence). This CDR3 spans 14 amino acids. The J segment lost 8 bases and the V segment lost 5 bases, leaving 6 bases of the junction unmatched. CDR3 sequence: CASSTGQGNEKLFF. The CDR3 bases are TGTGCCAGCAGCACCGGACAGGGGAACGAAAAACTGTTTTTT.

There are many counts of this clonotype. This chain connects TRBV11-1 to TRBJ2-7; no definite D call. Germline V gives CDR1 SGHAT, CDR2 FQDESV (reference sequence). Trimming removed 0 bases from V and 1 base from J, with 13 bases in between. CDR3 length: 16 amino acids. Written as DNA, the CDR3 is TGTGCCAGCAGCTTAGCGCTAAAATCACCTTCCTACGAGCAGTACTTC. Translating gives CASSLALKSPSYEQYF.

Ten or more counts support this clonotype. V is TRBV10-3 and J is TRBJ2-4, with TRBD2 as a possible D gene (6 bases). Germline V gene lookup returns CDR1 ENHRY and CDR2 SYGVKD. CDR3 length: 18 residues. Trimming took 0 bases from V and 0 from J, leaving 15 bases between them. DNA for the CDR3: TGTGCCATCAGTGAGTCCGGGACGGGGGACCTAGCCAAAAACATTCAGTACTTC. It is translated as CAISESGTGDLAKNIQYF.

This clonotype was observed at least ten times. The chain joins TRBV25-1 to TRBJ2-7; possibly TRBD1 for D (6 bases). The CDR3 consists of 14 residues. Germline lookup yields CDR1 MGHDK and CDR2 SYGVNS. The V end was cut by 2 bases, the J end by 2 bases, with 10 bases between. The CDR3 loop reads CASSETGITYEQYF. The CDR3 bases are TGTGCCAGCAGTGAAACAGGGATTACCTACGAGCAGTACTTC.

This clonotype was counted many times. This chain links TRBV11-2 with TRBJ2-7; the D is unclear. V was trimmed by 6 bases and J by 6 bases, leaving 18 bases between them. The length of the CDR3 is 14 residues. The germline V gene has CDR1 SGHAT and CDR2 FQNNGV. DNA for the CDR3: TGTGCCAGCAGTTCTGACGGGTCAACCCTCGAGCAGTACTTC. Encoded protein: CASSSDGSTLEQYF.

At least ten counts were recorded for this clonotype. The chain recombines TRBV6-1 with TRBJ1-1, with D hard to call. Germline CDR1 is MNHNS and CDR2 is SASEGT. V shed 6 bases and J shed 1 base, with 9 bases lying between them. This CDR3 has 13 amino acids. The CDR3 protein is CASRQRENTEAFF. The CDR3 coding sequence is TGTGCCAGCAGACAACGGGAGAACACTGAAGCTTTCTTT.

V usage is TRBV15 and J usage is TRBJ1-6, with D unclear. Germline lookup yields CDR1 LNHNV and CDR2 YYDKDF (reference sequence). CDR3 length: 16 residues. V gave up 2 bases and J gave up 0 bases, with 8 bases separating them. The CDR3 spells CATSRPVSSYNSPLHF. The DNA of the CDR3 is TGTGCCACCAGCAGACCGGTCAGCTCCTATAATTCACCCCTCCACTTT.

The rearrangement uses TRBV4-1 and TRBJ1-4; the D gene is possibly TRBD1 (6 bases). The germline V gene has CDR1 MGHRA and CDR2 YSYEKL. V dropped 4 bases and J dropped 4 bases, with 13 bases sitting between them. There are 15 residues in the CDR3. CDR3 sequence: CASSRIRGYNEKLFF. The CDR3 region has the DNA TGCGCCAGCAGCCGGATAAGGGGGTATAATGAAAAACTGTTTTTT.

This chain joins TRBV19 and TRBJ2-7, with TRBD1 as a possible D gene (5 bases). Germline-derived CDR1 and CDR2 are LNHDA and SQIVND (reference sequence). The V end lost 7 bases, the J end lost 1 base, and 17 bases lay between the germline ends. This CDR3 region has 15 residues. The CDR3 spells CASTLGAGPSYEQYF. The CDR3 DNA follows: TGTGCCAGTACTTTAGGGGCAGGCCCTTCCTACGAGCAGTACTTC. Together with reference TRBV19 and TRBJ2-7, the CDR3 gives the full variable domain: DGGITQSPKYLFRKEGQNVTLSCEQNLNHDAMYWYRQDPGQGLRLIYYSQIVNDFQKGDIAEGYSVSREKKESFPLTVTSAQKNPTAFYLCASTLGAGPSYEQYFGPGTRLTVT.

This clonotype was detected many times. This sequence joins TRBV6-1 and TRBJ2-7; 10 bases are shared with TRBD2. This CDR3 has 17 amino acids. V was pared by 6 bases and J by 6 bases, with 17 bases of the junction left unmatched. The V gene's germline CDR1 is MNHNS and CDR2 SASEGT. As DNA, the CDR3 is TGTGCCAGCAGGGGGATAGCGGGAGGAGGAGCGGGCTTCGAGCAGTACTTC. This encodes CASRGIAGGGAGFEQYF.

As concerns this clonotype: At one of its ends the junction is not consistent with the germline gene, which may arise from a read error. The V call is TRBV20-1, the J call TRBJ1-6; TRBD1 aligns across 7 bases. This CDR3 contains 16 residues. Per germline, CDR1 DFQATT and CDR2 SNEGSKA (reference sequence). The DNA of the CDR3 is TGCAGTGCGAGAGACAGGGAGAGCTCCTATAATTCACCCCTCCACTTT. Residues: CSARDRESSYNSPLHF.

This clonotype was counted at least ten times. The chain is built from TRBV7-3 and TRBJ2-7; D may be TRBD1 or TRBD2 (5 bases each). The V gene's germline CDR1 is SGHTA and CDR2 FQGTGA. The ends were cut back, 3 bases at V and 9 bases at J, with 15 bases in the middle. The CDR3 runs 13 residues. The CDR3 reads CASSFDGTDVQYF. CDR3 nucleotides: TGTGCCAGCAGCTTCGATGGGACGGATGTGCAGTACTTC.

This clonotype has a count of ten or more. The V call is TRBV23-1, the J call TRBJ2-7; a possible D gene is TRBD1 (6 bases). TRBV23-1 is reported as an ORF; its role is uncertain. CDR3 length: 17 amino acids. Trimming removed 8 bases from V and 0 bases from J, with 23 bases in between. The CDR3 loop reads CASQKKPGRGPSYEQYF. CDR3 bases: TGCGCCAGCCAAAAAAAACCGGGCAGGGGACCCTCCTACGAGCAGTACTTC.

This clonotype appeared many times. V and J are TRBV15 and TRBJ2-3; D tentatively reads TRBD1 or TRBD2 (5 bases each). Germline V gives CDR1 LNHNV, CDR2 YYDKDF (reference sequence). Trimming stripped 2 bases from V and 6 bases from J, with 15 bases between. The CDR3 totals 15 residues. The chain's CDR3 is CATSRRGPPSDTQYF. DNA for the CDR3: TGTGCCACCAGCAGACGGGGACCGCCCTCGGATACGCAGTATTTT.

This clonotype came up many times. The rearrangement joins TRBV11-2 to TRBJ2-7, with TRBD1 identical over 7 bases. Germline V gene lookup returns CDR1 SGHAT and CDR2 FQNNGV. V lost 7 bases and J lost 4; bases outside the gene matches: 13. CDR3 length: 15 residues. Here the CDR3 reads CASIKITGELYEQYF. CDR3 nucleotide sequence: TGTGCCAGCATCAAAATCACAGGGGAATTGTACGAGCAGTACTTC.

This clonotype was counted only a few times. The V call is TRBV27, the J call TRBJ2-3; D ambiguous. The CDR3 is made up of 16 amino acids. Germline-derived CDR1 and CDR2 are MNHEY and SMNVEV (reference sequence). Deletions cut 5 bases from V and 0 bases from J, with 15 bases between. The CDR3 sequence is CASSLLGVSSTDTQYF. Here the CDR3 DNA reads TGTGCCAGCAGTCTCCTAGGTGTGTCTAGCACAGATACGCAGTATTTT.

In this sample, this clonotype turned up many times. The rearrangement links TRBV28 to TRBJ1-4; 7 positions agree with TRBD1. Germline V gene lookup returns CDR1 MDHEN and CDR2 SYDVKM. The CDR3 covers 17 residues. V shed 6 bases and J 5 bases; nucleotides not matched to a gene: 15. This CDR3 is CASSSGDRLEPNEKLFF. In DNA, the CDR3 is TGTGCCAGCAGCAGCGGGGACAGACTGGAACCCAATGAAAAACTGTTTTTT.

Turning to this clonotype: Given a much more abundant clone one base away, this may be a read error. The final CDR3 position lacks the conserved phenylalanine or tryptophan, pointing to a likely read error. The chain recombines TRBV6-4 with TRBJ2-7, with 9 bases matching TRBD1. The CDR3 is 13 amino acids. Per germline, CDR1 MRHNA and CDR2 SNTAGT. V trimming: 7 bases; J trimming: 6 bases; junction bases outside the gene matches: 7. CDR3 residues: CASIAPGQGEQYL. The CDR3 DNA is TGTGCCAGCATCGCTCCGGGACAGGGCGAGCAGTACCTC.

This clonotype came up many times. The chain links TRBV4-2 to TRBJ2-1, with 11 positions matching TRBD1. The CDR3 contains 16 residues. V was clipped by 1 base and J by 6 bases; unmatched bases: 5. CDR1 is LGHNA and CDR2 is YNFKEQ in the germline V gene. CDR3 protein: CASSQGTGGPANEQFF. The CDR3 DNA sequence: TGTGCCAGCAGCCAAGGGACAGGGGGCCCGGCCAATGAGCAGTTCTTC.

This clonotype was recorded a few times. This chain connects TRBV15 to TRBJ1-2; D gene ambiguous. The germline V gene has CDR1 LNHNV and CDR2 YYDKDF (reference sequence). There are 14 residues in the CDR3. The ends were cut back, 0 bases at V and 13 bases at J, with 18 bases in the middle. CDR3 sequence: CATSRDRGLMAGTF. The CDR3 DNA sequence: TGTGCCACCAGCAGAGATCGAGGATTAATGGCCGGCACCTTC.

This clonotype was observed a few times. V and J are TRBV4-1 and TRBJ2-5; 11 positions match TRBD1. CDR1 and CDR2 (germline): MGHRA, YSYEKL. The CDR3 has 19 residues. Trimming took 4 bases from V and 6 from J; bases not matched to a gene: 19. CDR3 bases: TGCGCCAGCAGCCCGTGGACAGGGGGCTTCGGGGGGCCGGGGCAGACCCAGTACTTC. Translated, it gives CASSPWTGGFGGPGQTQYF.

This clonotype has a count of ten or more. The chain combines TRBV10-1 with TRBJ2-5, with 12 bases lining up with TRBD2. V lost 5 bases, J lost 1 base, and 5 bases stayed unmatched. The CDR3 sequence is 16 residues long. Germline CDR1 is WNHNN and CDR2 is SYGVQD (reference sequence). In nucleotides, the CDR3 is TGCGCCAGCAGTCCTGGACTAGCGGGGACCCAAGAGACCCAGTACTTC. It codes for CASSPGLAGTQETQYF.